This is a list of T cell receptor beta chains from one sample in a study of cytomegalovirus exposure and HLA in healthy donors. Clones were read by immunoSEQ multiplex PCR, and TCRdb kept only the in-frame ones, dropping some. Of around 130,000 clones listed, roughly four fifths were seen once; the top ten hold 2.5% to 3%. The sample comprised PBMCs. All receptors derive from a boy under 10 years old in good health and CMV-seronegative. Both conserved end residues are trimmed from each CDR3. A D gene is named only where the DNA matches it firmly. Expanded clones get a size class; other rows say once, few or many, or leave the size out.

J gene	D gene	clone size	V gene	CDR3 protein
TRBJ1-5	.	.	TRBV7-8	ASSPLGQPQH
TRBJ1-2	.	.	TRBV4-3	ASSQESLLNYGYT
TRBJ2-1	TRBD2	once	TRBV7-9	ASSRGLAGDNEQF
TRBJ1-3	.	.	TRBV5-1	ASSLQTLGATGNTIY
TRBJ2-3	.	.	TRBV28	ASSLLAGDTQY
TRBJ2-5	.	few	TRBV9	ASTPRGILQETQY
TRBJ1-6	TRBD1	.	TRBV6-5	ASSSRDRRSPLH
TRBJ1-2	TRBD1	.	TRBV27	ASSQEGTANYGYT
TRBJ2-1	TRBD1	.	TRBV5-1	ASSRQGVSYNEQF
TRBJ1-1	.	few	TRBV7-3	ASSLQQGGDTEAF
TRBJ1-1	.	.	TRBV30	AWSGQTGAEAF
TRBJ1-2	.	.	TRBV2	ASSEIYGYT
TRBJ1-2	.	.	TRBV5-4	ASNPGPNYGYT
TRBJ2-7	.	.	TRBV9	ASSVEGGVDYEQY
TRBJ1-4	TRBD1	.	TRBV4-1	ASSQFGTGNEKLF
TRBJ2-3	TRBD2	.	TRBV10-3	AISDTKGGIGTDTQY
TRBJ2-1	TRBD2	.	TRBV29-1	SVPSTSGRESYNEQF
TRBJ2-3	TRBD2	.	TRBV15	ATSSRAGGPKDTQY
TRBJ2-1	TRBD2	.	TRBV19	ASSIRDYYNEQF
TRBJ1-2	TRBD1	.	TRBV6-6	ASRPTGAGGYT
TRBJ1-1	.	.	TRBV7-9	ASSFEELSEAF
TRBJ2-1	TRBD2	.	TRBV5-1	ASNSGGARNEQF
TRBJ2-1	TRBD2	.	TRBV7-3	ASSRGLAGDFEQF
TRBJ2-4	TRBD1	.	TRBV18	ASSHDRGSAKNIQY
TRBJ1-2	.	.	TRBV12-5	ASGLGGRGAIGYT
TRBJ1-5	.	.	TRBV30	ACQPEGGNQPQH
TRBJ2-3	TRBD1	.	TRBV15	ATSARQGVNTQY
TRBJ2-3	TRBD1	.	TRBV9	ASSFRRDRGRSDTQY
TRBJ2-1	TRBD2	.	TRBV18	ASSPPGTSSNNEQF
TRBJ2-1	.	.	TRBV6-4	ASSDSAGYNEQF
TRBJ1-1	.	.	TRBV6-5	ASSTGGGMNTEAF
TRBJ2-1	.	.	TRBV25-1	ASSESVGLHNEQF
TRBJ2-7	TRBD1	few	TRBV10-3	AISRAGGSSYEQY
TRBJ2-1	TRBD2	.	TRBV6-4	ASSDEASGSSYNEQF
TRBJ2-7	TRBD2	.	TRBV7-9	ASSSPQREAYEQY
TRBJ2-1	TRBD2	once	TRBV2	ASSAGESSYNEQF
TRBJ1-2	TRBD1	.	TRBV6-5	ASSYFALDREGYT
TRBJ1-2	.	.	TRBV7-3	ASSNRDLGGYT
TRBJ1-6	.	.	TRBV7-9	ASSLVTGQSNSPLH
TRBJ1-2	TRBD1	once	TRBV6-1	ASIRTGDGYT
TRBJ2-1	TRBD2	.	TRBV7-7	ASSFGREGEEQF
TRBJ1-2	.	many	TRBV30	AWSVSRQYYGYT
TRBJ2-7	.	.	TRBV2	ASKGVLRVEQY
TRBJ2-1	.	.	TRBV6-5	ASSYSTGDIEQF
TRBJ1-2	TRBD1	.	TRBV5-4	ASSFGLWTGSSYT
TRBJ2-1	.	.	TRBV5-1	ASGQGSSYNEQF
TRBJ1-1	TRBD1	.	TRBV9	ASTHGDRVNTEAF
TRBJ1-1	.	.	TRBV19	ASSIVWGGNEAF
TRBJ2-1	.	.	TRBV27	ASSLQGMSF
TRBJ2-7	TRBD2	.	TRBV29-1	SAIGTSGSINEQY
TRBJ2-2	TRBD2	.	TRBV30	AWSVGGRDTGELF
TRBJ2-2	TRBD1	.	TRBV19	ATPRGPGANTGELF
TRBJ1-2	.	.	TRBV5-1	ASSSLSYGYT